The T cell receptor (beta chain) described here comes from a study of CD4 T cells in relation to SARS-CoV-2 and coronaviruses. Study background: Shared crossreactive spike epitopes were mapped to their HLA restriction.

Trimming at V came to 5 bases and at J to 4 bases, leaving 1 base not matched to a gene. CDR3 length: 14 amino acids. Germline CDR1 reads MNHEY; CDR2 reads SMNVEV (reference sequence). CD4+ T cells from unexposed donors were obtained before the COVID-19 pandemic (2011-2018). Some clones are missing from TCRdb's copy, which holds only in-frame ones; the method was immunoSEQ multiplex PCR. The top ten clones hold over 1.5% of a sample with 50,000 to 70,000 clones, around 86% of them seen once. Whole-study findings and limits: The assay detects memory recall responses, not culture-primed primary responses. Each donor contributed either pre-pandemic or post-infection samples, not both.

Regarding this clone: Its antigen is not identified.

Sequenced material: memory CD4+ T cells from PBMCs. The receptor comes from a human donor in good health. The chain carries TRBV27 and TRBJ1-4, with TRBD1 identical over 10 bases. The CDR3, as DNA: TGTGCCAGCAGTCGGGACAGGGGTAATGAAAAACTGTTTTTT. Translating gives CASSRDRGNEKLFF.